This T cell receptor beta chain stems from a study of blood T cells in healthy people across ages. Study-wide points: Naive T cell percentage strongly correlated with TCR beta diversity.

The germline V and J ends were trimmed by 2 bases and 8 bases, with 10 bases remaining between them. The CDR3 extends over 13 amino acids. The germline V gene encodes CDR1 SEHNR and CDR2 FQNEAQ (reference sequence). The second PCR ran about 6 to 12 cycles with a sample-barcoded 5' primer and J-beta primers. Each cDNA molecule was tagged by a template-switch adaptor that had 12 random nucleotides. Via MiXCR, TCRdb re-called the 5' RACE reads, giving one row per CDR3 protein. The sample has fewer than 800,000 distinct CDR3 sequences, over 45% seen once; the top ten hold around a third. On this clonotype: What it binds is not known.

The sequenced sample was blood. The sequence derives from an older woman in good health. V gene TRBV7-9 combines with J gene TRBJ2-1; the D is unclear. CDR3 sequence (DNA): TGTGCCAGCAGCTTAAACTGGGCCGATGAGCAGTTCTTC. Protein: CASSLNWADEQFF.